The rows below give T cell receptor beta chains drawn from one sample of a study of neurological immune-mediated disorders. TCRdb used MiXCR to reprocess the 5' RACE reads, holding one entry per CDR3 protein. The sample holds over 60,000 distinct CDR3 sequences, around 5.2% seen once. Material: PBMCs. The source is a woman aged 30 to 39 with multiple sclerosis. Both conserved end residues are part of each CDR3. D genes are given only for firm matches. Expanded clones get a size class; other rows say once, few or many, or leave the size out.

>TRBV3-1|-|TRBJ2-6|many
CASSHRANVLTF
TGTGCCAGCAGCCATCGGGCCAACGTCCTGACTTTC
>TRBV3-1|-|TRBJ1-5|many
CASSPDPGGNQPQNF
TGTGCCAGCAGTCCCGATCCGGGGGGCAATCAGCCCCAGAATTTT
>TRBV12-3/TRBV12-4|-|TRBJ1-1|many
CASSPGGDKNTEAFF
TGTGCCAGCAGCCCTGGAGGGGATAAGAACACTGAAGCTTTCTTT
>TRBV20-1|-|TRBJ1-5|-
CSARLFPFFQPQNF
TGCAGTGCTAGGCTATTCCCATTTTTTCAGCCCCAGAATTTT
>TRBV5-5|-|TRBJ1-5|-
CASSLLGTTGGQPQNF
TGTGCCAGCAGCTTGCTTGGGACCACCGGCGGTCAGCCCCAGAATTTT
>TRBV12-3/TRBV12-4|TRBD2|TRBJ2-3|many
CASSSPRGDTDTQYF
TGTGCCAGCAGTTCGCCGCGGGGGGACACAGATACGCAGTATTTT
>TRBV12-3/TRBV12-4|TRBD2|TRBJ2-3|few
CASSLILPPPLAEHTDTQYF
TGTGCCAGCAGTTTAATTCTTCCCCCCCCGCTAGCGGAGCACACAGATACGCAGTATTTT
>TRBV20-1|-|TRBJ2-7|-
CSARDRETGYEQYF
TGCAGTGCTAGAGATCGGGAAACGGGCTACGAGCAGTACTTC
>TRBV6-6|-|TRBJ1-1|many
CASSYVGSSNTEAFF
TGTGCCAGCAGTTACGTCGGGTCCTCGAACACTGAAGCTTTCTTT
>TRBV3-1|-|TRBJ1-2|many
CASSQDVLDYTSYGYTF
TGTGCCAGCAGCCAAGATGTTCTCGACTACACAAGCTATGGCTACACCTTC
>TRBV5-5|TRBD2|TRBJ2-3|many
CASSAGLAGAGTQYF
TGTGCCAGCAGCGCCGGACTAGCGGGGGCTGGAACGCAGTATTTT
>TRBV3-1|TRBD1|TRBJ1-2|-
CASSRNRDRSNYGYTF
TGTGCCAGCAGCCGAAATAGGGACAGGTCGAACTATGGCTACACCTTC
>TRBV20-1|-|TRBJ2-1|many
CSASLALSNEQFF
TGCAGTGCCTCCCTAGCTCTCTCCAATGAGCAGTTCTTC
>TRBV3-1|-|TRBJ1-5|many
CASSQGMGARNQPQHF
TGTGCCAGCAGCCAAGGAATGGGGGCGCGCAATCAGCCCCAGCATTTT
>TRBV5-5|TRBD1|TRBJ1-2|many
CASSFIGQDYGYTF
TGTGCCAGCAGCTTTATCGGACAGGACTATGGCTACACCTTC
>TRBV29-1|TRBD1|TRBJ1-2|many
CSVTTGTGSGYGYTF
TGCAGCGTTACAACCGGGACAGGGTCGGGCTATGGCTACACCTTC
>TRBV30|TRBD2|TRBJ2-7|many
CAWSFGLAGRYEQYF
TGTGCCTGGAGTTTTGGACTAGCGGGGAGGTACGAGCAGTACTTC
>TRBV7-8|-|TRBJ1-5|many
CASSLGRELQPQHF
TGTGCCAGCAGCTTAGGTAGGGAGTTGCAGCCCCAGCATTTT
>TRBV3-1|-|TRBJ1-2|many
CASSRRGYGYTF
TGTGCCAGCAGCCGTCGAGGGTACGGCTACACCTTC
>TRBV3-1|-|TRBJ1-1|many
CASSQVYGNTEAFF
TGTGCCAGCAGCCAAGTTTATGGGAACACTGAAGCTTTCTTT
>TRBV10-3|-|TRBJ1-2|many
CAISESMAREGYGYTF
TGTGCCATCAGTGAGTCCATGGCCAGGGAGGGCTATGGCTACACCTTC
>TRBV10-3|-|TRBJ1-5|few
CAISGTGQPQNF
TGTGCCATCAGTGGGACGGGTCAGCCCCAGAATTTT
>TRBV7-9|-|TRBJ1-3|many
CASSLVSTGSGNTIYF
TGTGCCAGCAGCTTAGTGTCTACAGGCTCTGGAAACACCATATATTTT
>TRBV5-1|TRBD1|TRBJ1-1|many
CASSLGDRPYTEAFF
TGCGCCAGCAGCTTAGGGGACAGACCCTACACTGAAGCTTTCTTT
>TRBV10-3|-|TRBJ1-4|many
CAISESRAANEKLFF
TGTGCCATCAGTGAGTCGCGGGCAGCTAATGAAAAACTGTTTTTT
>TRBV27|-|TRBJ1-3|many
CASMSAVSGNTIYF
TGTGCCAGCATGTCCGCGGTCTCTGGAAACACCATATATTTT
>TRBV6-1|TRBD2|TRBJ2-4|many
CASIPGLAGIKNIQYF
TGTGCCAGCATTCCCGGACTAGCGGGGATCAAAAACATTCAGTACTTC
>TRBV18|-|TRBJ1-5|-
CASSPNIGNQPQHF
TGTGCCAGCTCACCTAACATAGGCAATCAGCCCCAGCATTTT
>TRBV12-3/TRBV12-4|TRBD1|TRBJ1-1|-
CASSLRQGRTEAFF
TGTGCCAGCAGTTTGCGACAGGGAAGAACTGAAGCTTTCTTT
>TRBV10-1|-|TRBJ1-1|-
CASSDFPISTEAFF
TGCGCCAGCAGTGATTTCCCAATCAGCACTGAAGCTTTCTTT
>TRBV5-5|TRBD1|TRBJ1-2|many
CASSLRGGEGYTF
TGTGCCAGCAGCTTGAGAGGGGGCGAAGGCTACACCTTC
>TRBV5-6|-|TRBJ2-3|many
CASSRGSDTQYF
TGTGCCAGCAGCCGGGGGTCAGATACGCAGTATTTT
>TRBV20-1|TRBD2|TRBJ2-1|-
CSAASGGTMGNEQFF
TGCAGTGCTGCTAGCGGGGGCACCATGGGCAATGAGCAGTTCTTC
>TRBV29-1|TRBD2|TRBJ2-1|few
CSVETSGINEQFF
TGCAGCGTTGAAACTAGCGGGATCAATGAGCAGTTCTTC
>TRBV4-1|-|TRBJ1-4|many
CASSGSGGKLFF
TGCGCCAGCAGTGGGTCGGGCGGGAAACTGTTTTTT
>TRBV20-1|-|TRBJ1-2|many
CSATNGYTF
TGCAGTGCTACCAATGGCTACACCTTC
>TRBV6-5|TRBD1|TRBJ2-7|few
CASSPRQGQTYEQYF
TGTGCCAGCAGCCCCAGACAGGGTCAAACCTACGAGCAGTACTTC
>TRBV9|TRBD1|TRBJ1-2|-
CASSGLGQAYGYTF
TGTGCCAGCAGCGGACTGGGACAGGCCTATGGCTACACCTTC
>TRBV5-6|-|TRBJ1-1|-
CASSVGESTSEAFF
TGTGCCAGCAGCGTCGGGGAAAGCACATCTGAAGCTTTCTTT
>TRBV20-1|-|TRBJ1-5|-
CSAVGDVNQPQNF
TGCAGTGCGGTAGGAGACGTCAATCAGCCCCAGAATTTT
>TRBV5-6|-|TRBJ1-1|few
CASSLFSGTEAFF
TGTGCCAGCAGCTTGTTCAGCGGGACTGAAGCTTTCTTT
>TRBV6-6|-|TRBJ1-1|many
CASSYSQGYTEAFF
TGTGCCAGCAGTTATTCCCAGGGGTACACTGAAGCTTTCTTT
>TRBV5-1|-|TRBJ2-7|few
CASSQGRIPYEQYF
TGCGCCAGCAGCCAGGGACGGATCCCCTACGAGCAGTACTTC
>TRBV5-1|-|TRBJ1-2|-
CASSLDTASNYGYTF
TGCGCCAGCAGCTTGGACACAGCCTCTAACTATGGCTACACCTTC
>TRBV7-2|-|TRBJ2-7|few
CASSLVIIGDTDEQYF
TGTGCCAGCAGCTTAGTCATCATCGGGGATACCGACGAGCAGTACTTC
>TRBV20-1|TRBD2|TRBJ2-1|many
CSARGATSGGYNEQFF
TGCAGTGCTAGGGGGGCCACTAGCGGTGGTTACAATGAGCAGTTCTTC
>TRBV7-3|-|TRBJ1-1|few
CASSSTRETEAFF
TGTGCCAGCAGTTCAACCAGGGAGACTGAAGCTTTCTTT
>TRBV20-1|TRBD1|TRBJ1-1|few
CSARDSGGTLNTEAFF
TGCAGTGCTAGAGATTCAGGGGGGACCTTGAACACTGAAGCTTTCTTT
>TRBV5-1|-|TRBJ1-2|-
CASSTEPTGPGYTF
TGCGCCAGCAGCACAGAACCGACAGGACCTGGCTACACCTTC
>TRBV7-8|TRBD2|TRBJ2-3|many
CASSLAVAGVEDTQYF
TGTGCCAGCAGCTTAGCGGTAGCGGGGGTGGAAGATACGCAGTATTTT
>TRBV20-1|TRBD2|TRBJ2-1|many
CSATYSSGGAREQFF
TGCAGTGCAACTTATTCTAGCGGGGGGGCACGGGAGCAGTTCTTC
>TRBV5-1|-|TRBJ2-3|many
CASSFPSRPDTQYF
TGCGCCAGCAGCTTCCCCTCTCGGCCAGATACGCAGTATTTT
>TRBV20-1|-|TRBJ1-5|many
CSASLVNQPQHF
TGCAGTGCTAGTCTTGTAAATCAGCCCCAGCATTTT
>TRBV7-2|TRBD1|TRBJ2-7|many
CASSSGQGGHGQYF
TGTGCCAGCAGCTCCGGACAGGGAGGACATGGGCAGTACTTC
>TRBV18|-|TRBJ2-5|-
CASSPTRQYQETQYF
TGTGCCAGCTCACCAACTCGACAGTACCAAGAGACCCAGTACTTC